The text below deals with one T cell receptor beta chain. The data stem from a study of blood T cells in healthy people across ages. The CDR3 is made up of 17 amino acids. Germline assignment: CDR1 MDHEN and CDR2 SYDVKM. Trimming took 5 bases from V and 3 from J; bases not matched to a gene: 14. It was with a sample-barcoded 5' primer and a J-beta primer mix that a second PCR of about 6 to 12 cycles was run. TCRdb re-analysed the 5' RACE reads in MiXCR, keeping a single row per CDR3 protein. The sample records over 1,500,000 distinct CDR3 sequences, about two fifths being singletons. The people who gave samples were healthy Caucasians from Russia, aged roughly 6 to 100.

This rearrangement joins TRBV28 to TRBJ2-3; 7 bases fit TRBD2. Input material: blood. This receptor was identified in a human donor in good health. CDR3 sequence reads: CASSTRGWGGSTDTQYF. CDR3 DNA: TGTGCCAGCAGTACCCGGGGATGGGGGGGGTCTACAGATACGCAGTATTTT.